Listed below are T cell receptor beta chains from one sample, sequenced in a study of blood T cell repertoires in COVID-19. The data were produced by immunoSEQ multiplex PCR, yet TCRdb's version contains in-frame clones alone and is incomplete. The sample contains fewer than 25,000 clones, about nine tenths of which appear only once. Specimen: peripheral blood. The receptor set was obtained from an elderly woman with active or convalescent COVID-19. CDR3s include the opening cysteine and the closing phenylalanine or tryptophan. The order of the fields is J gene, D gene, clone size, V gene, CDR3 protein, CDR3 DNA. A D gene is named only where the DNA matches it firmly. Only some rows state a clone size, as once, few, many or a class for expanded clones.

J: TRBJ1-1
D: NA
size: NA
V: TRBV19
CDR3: CASTRVFLPNTEAFF
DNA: TGTGCCAGTACCAGGGTTTTCCTCCCGAACACTGAAGCTTTCTTT

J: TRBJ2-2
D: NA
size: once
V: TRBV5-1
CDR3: CASSLGFGQNTGELFF
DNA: TGCGCCAGCAGCTTGGGGTTCGGACAAAACACCGGGGAGCTGTTTTTT

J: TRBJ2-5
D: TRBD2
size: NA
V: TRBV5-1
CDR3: CASSAGLAAGGQETQYF
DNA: TGCGCCAGCAGCGCGGGACTAGCGGCGGGAGGGCAAGAGACCCAGTACTTC

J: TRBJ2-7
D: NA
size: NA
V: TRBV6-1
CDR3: CASSEGSQATYEQYF
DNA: TGTGCCAGCAGTGAAGGATCACAGGCTACCTACGAGCAGTACTTC

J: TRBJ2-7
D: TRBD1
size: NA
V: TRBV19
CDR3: CASSIRGQGSSEQYF
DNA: TGTGCCAGTAGTATAAGGGGACAGGGGTCTTCCGAGCAGTACTTC

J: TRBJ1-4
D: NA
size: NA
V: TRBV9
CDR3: CASSVGGLGEKLFF
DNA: TGTGCCAGCAGCGTAGGAGGGTTAGGAGAAAAACTGTTTTTT

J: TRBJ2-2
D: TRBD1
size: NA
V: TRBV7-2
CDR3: CASSLQGAGTGELFF
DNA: TGTGCCAGCAGCTTACAGGGGGCGGGCACCGGGGAGCTGTTTTTT

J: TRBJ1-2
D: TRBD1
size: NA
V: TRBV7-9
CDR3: CASSLVQGADYGYTF
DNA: TGTGCCAGCAGCTTAGTTCAGGGGGCGGACTATGGCTACACCTTC

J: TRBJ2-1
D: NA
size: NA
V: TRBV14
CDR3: CASSQDPHRVSYNEQFF
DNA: TGTGCCAGCAGCCAAGATCCTCACAGGGTCTCCTACAATGAGCAGTTCTTC

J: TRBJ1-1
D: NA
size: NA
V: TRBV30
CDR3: CAWHSGRTEAFF
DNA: TGTGCCTGGCATAGCGGTCGCACTGAAGCTTTCTTT

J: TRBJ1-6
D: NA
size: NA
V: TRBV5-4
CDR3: CASSLDKWPYNSPLHF
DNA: TGTGCCAGCAGCTTGGATAAGTGGCCCTATAATTCACCCCTCCACTTT

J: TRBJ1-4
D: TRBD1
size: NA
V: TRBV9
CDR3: CASSLTGAGEKLFF
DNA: TGTGCCAGCAGTTTAACAGGGGCGGGGGAAAAACTGTTTTTT

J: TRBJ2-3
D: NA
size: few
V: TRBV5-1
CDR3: CASSLYAGPTDTQYF
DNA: TGCGCCAGCAGCTTGTACGCGGGGCCCACAGATACGCAGTATTTT

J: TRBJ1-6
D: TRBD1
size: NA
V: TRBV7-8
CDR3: CASSPPGGDRNSPLHF
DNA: TGTGCCAGCAGCCCCCCAGGAGGGGACAGGAATTCACCCCTCCACTTT

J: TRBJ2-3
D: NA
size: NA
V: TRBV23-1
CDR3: CASSQSWPTDTQYF
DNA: TGCGCCAGCAGTCAATCTTGGCCCACAGATACGCAGTATTTT

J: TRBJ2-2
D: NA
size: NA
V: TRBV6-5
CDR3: CASQKREAGELFF
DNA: TGTGCCAGCCAAAAACGAGAGGCCGGGGAGCTGTTTTTT

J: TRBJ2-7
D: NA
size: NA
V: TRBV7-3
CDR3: CASSRQDSYEQYF
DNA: TGTGCCAGCAGCCGACAGGACTCCTACGAGCAGTACTTC

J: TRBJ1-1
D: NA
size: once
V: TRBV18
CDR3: CASSSTGQTEAFF
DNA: TGTGCCAGCTCATCCACAGGACAGACTGAAGCTTTCTTT

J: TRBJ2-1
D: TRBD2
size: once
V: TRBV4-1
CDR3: CASRGTSGSFSSYNEQFF
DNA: TGCGCCAGCAGGGGGACTAGCGGTTCTTTCAGCTCCTACAATGAGCAGTTCTTC

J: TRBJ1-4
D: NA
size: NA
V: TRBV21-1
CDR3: CASSRQGLKRVEKLFF
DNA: TGTGCCAGCAGTCGACAGGGGCTAAAGCGAGTTGAAAAACTGTTTTTT

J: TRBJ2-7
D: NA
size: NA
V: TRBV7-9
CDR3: CASSSGATVNEQYF
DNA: TGTGCCAGCAGCTCCGGCGCGACAGTAAACGAGCAGTACTTC

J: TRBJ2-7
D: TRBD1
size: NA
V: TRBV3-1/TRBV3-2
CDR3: CASSRGDSSYEQYF
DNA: TGTGCCAGCAGCCGAGGGGACAGCTCCTACGAGCAGTACTTC